The clone carrying this T cell receptor (beta chain) was found a few times. The data are from a study of cytomegalovirus exposure and HLA in healthy donors. Across the whole study: Unique TCRs numbering roughly 85 million, obtained from HLA-typed donors, made up an early data release.

The CDR3 runs to 15 residues. Trimming shortened V by 4 bases and J by 2 bases, and 13 bases separated the two germline ends. Germline V lookup: CDR1 MDHEN, CDR2 SYDVKM. In the PCR, 60 Vbeta and 13 Jbeta primers were used. Only in-frame clones appear in the TCRdb table, and some are missing; sequencing was by immunoSEQ multiplex PCR. The table records 150,000 or so clones, almost 85% of them present only once. Sample: PBMCs. This receptor was identified in a man aged 25-45 years in good health and CMV-seropositive. The chain has TRBV28 and TRBJ2-3, with D uncertain. DNA for the CDR3: TGTGCCAGCAGTTCCCCCACAGCACTCACAGATACGCAGTATTTT. Its translation: CASSSPTALTDTQYF.